This T cell receptor beta chain is from a study of T-cell reconstitution after alpha-beta-depleted transplantation in children. Regarding the study as a whole: Reported findings indicate that, about two months after transplant, alpha-beta T cells came from several hundred expanded clones, which were derived from non-depleted graft cells. Surviving recipient cells, namely T cells and thymic progenitors, were the source of high day-60 TCRbeta diversity in some patients.

The sample holds a few counts of this clonotype. Antigen: not known. Unique molecular identifiers were incorporated when the TCRbeta library was constructed. One entry per CDR3 protein, called by TCRdb with MiXCR from the PCR reads. Seen here are 540,000 or so distinct CDR3 sequences, approximately 22% observed once, and the top ten hold approximately 14%. The V gene's germline CDR1 is DFQATT and CDR2 SNEGSKA (reference sequence). After removal of 2 bases from V and 1 base from J, the junction contained 10 bases not matched to a gene. There are 16 residues in the CDR3. The origin of this receptor is a boy in the first two years of life who had a stem cell transplant for acute myeloid leukemia, so the T cells may come from the graft donor. The gene calls are TRBV20-1 and TRBJ2-5, with 7 bases identical to TRBD2. The sample here was PBMCs, mostly from graft donor cells, taken 360 days after TCRalphabeta/CD19-depleted stem cell transplant. CDR3 amino acids: CSARLTKRGRQETQYF. DNA for the CDR3: TGCAGTGCTAGATTGACTAAGCGGGGCCGCCAAGAGACCCAGTACTTC.